These T cell receptor beta chains were read from a single sample in a study of T-cell memory formation after mild COVID-19. TCRdb reanalysed the 5' RACE reads using MiXCR and keeps one entry per CDR3 protein. The sample yields 130,000 to 150,000 distinct CDR3 sequences, roughly 6.3% seen once. Sequenced material: PBMCs or a T cell subset sorted from them (not recorded which). The source of these receptors is an adult woman who had mild COVID-19 (a few samples of this study predate the infection). Cell type and time point are not known. Both conserved end residues are trimmed from each CDR3.

v_gene | CDR3aa
TRBV7-9 | ASSLVTVGEQF
TRBV11-2 | ASSLDPSWNTEAF
TRBV12-3/TRBV12-4 | ASSPARDTKETQY
TRBV5-1 | ASSLGGQETQY
TRBV18 | ASSPRNSPLH
TRBV12-3/TRBV12-4 | ASSLDPPTRETQY
TRBV28 | ASRLQVHEQY
TRBV7-9 | ASSLASGTRQF
TRBV5-4 | ASSLARSDTQY
TRBV4-2 | ASSQPGRSNQPQH